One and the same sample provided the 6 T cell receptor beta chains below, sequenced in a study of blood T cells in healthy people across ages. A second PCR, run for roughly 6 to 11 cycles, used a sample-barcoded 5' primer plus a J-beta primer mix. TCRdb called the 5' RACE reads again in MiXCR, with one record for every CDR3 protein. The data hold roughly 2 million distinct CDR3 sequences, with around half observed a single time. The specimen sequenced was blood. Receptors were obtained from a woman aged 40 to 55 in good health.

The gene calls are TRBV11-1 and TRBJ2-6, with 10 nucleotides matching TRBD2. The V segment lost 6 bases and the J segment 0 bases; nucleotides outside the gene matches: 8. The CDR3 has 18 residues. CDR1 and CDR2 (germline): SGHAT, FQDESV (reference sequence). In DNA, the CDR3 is TGTGCCAGCAGGCAAACTAGCGGGGATCCCTCTGGGGCCAACGTCCTGACTTTC. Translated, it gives CASRQTSGDPSGANVLTF.

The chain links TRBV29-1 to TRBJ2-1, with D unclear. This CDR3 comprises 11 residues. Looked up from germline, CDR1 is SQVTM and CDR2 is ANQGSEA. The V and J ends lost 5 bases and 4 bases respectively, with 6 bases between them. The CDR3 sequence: CSVFEYNEQFF. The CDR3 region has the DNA TGCAGCGTTTTTGAATACAATGAGCAGTTCTTC.

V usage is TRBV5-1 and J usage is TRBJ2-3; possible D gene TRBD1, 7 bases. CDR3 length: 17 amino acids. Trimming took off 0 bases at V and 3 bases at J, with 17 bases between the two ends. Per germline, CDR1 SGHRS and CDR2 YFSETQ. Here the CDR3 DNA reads TGCGCCAGCAGCTTGGGGTCATCGACAGGGAGGACAGATACGCAGTATTTT. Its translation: CASSLGSSTGRTDTQYF.

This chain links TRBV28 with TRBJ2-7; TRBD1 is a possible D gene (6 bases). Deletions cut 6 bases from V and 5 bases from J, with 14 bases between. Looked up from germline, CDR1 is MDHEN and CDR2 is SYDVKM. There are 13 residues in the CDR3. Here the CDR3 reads CASRGDIFHEQYF. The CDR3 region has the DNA TGTGCCAGCAGAGGGGACATTTTCCACGAGCAGTACTTC.

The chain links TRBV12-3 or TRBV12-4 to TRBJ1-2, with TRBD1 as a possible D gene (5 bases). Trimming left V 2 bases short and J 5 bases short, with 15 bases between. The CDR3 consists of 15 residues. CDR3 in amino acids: CASSLSRAIGYGYTF. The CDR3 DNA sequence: TGTGCCAGCAGTTTAAGCAGGGCTATTGGGTATGGCTACACCTTC.

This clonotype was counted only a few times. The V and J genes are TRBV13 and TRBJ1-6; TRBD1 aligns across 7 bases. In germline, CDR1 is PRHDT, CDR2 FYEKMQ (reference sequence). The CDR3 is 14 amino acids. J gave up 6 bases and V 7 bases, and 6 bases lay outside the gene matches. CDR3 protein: CASTRQGGNSPLHF. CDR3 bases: TGTGCCAGCACCCGACAGGGTGGTAATTCACCCCTCCACTTT. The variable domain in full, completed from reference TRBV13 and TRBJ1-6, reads AAGVIQSPRHLIKEKRETATLKCYPIPRHDTVYWYQQGPGQDPQFLISFYEKMQSDKGSIPDRFSAQQFSDYHSELNMSSLELGDSALYFCASTRQGGNSPLHFGNGTRLTVT.